This T cell receptor (beta chain) was obtained from a study of CD8 T cells in Susac syndrome. About the study: Patients with Susac syndrome had blood drawn and were at that point therapy-naive, on corticosteroids, or on intravenous immunoglobulin alone.

It was with random hexamers that about 0.45 to 1 ug RNA was reverse transcribed. Amplification of TCR beta CDR3 by immunoSEQ multiplex PCR spanned 54 Vbeta and 13 Jbeta. TCRdb re-analysed the immunoSEQ multiplex PCR reads in MiXCR, keeping a single row per CDR3 protein. The table records some 130,000 distinct CDR3 sequences, roughly 94% of them present only once. This CDR3 spans 12 amino acids. The germline CDR1 and CDR2 sequences are SQVTM and ANQGSEA. The V and J ends lost 5 bases and 1 base respectively, with 8 bases between them. From blood CD8+ and CD4+ T cells, TCR beta sequences were generated.

The sequenced sample consisted of CD8+ T cells from PBMCs. The receptor was isolated from a human donor with Susac syndrome. The rearrangement uses TRBV29-1 and TRBJ1-1; D not certain. The CDR3 DNA is TGCAGCGTTCCCGGACGGAACACTGAAGCTTTCTTT. It translates to CSVPGRNTEAFF.